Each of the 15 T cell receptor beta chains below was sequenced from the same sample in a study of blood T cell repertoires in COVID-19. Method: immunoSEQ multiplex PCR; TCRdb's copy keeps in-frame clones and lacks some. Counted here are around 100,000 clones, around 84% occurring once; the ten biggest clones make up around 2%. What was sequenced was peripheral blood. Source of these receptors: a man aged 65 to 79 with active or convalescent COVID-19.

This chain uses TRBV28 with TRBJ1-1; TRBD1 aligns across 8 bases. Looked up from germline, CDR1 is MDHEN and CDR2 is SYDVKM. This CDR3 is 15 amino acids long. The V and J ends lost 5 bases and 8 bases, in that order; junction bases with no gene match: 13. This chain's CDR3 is CASSQQTGAVREAFF. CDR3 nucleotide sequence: TGTGCCAGCAGTCAGCAGACAGGGGCTGTTCGGGAAGCTTTCTTT.

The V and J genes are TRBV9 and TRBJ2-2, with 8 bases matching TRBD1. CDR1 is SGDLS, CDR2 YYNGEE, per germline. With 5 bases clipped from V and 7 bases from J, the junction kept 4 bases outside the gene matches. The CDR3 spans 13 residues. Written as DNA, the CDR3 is TGTGCCAGCAGTGCACAGGGGGTCGGGGAGCTGTTTTTT. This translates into CASSAQGVGELFF.

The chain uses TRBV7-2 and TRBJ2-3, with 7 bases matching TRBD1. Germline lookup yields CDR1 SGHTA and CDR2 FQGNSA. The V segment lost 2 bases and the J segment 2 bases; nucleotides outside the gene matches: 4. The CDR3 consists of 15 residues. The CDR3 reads CASSLLGQHTDTQYF. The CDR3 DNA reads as TGTGCCAGCAGCTTATTGGGACAGCACACAGATACGCAGTATTTT.

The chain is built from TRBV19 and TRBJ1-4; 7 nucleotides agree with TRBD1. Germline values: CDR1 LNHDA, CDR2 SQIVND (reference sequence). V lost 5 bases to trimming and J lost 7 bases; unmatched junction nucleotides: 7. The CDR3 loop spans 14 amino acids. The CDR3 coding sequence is TGTGCCAGTAGTGGCAGGGGGTTCGGTGAAAAACTGTTTTTT. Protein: CASSGRGFGEKLFF.

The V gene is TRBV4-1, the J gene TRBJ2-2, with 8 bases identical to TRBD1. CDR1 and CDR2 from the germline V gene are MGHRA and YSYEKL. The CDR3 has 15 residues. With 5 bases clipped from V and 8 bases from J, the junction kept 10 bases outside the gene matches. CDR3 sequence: CASSFRDRIRGELFF. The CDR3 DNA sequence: TGCGCCAGCAGCTTTCGGGACAGGATAAGGGGGGAGCTGTTTTTT.

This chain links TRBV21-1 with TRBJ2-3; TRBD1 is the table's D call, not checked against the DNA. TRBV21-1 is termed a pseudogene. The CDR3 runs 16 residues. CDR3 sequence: CASSKEDRGGTDTQYF. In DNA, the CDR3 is TGTGCCAGCAGCAAAGAGGACAGGGGAGGCACAGATACGCAGTATTTT.

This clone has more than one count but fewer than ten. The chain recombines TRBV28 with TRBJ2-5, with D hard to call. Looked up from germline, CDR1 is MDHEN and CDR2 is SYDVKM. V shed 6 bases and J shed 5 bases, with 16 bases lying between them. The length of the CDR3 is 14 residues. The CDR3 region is CASRSGGSWETQYF. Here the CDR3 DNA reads TGTGCCAGCAGGTCAGGTGGGTCCTGGGAGACCCAGTACTTC.

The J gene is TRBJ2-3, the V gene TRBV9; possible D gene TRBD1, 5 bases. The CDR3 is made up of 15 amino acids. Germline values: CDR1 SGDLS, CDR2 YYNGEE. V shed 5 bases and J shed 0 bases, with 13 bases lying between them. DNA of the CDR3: TGTGCCAGCAGTTACCAGGGCGGAAGCACAGATACGCAGTATTTT. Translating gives CASSYQGGSTDTQYF.

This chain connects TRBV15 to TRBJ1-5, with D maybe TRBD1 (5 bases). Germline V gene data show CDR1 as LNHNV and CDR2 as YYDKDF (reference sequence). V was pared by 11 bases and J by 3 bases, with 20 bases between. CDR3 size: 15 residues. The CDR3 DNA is TGTGCCTGCCGGGTGACAGAAGTAAACAATCAGCCCCAGCATTTT. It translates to CACRVTEVNNQPQHF.

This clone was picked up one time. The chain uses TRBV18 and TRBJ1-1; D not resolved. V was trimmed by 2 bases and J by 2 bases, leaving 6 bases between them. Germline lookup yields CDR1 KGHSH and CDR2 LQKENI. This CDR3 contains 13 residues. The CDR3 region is CASSPMANTEAFF. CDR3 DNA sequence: TGTGCCAGCTCACCAATGGCTAACACTGAAGCTTTCTTT.

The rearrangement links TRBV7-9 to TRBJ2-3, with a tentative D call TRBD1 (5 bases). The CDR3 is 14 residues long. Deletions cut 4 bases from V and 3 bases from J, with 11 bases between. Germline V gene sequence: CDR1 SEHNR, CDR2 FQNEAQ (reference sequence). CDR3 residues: CASSSTRETDTQYF. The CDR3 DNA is TGTGCCAGCAGCTCCACCAGGGAAACAGATACGCAGTATTTT.

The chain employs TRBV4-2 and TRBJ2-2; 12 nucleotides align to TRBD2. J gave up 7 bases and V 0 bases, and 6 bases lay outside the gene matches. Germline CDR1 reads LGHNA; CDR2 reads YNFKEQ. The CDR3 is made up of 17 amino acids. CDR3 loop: CASSQDPSGGADGELFF. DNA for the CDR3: TGTGCCAGCAGCCAAGACCCTAGCGGGGGGGCAGACGGGGAGCTGTTTTTT.

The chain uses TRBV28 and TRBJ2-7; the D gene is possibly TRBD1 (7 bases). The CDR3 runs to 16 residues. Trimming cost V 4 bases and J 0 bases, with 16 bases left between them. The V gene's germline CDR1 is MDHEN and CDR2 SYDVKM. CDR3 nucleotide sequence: TGTGCCAGCAGTTGGGAGGTAGGACAGGACTCCTACGAGCAGTACTTC. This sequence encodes CASSWEVGQDSYEQYF.

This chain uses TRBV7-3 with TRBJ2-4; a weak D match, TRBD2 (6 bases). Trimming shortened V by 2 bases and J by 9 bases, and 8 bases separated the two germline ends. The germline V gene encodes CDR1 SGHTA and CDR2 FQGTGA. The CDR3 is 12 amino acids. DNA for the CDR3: TGTGCCAGCAGCTTAGCCGGGGGCATTCAGTACTTC. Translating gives CASSLAGGIQYF.

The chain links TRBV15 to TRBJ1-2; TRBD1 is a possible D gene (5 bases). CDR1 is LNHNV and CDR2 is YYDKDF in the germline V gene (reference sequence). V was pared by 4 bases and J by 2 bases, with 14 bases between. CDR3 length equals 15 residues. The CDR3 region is CATSTDSSGNYGYTF. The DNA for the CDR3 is TGTGCCACCAGCACTGACAGTAGTGGGAACTATGGCTACACCTTC.